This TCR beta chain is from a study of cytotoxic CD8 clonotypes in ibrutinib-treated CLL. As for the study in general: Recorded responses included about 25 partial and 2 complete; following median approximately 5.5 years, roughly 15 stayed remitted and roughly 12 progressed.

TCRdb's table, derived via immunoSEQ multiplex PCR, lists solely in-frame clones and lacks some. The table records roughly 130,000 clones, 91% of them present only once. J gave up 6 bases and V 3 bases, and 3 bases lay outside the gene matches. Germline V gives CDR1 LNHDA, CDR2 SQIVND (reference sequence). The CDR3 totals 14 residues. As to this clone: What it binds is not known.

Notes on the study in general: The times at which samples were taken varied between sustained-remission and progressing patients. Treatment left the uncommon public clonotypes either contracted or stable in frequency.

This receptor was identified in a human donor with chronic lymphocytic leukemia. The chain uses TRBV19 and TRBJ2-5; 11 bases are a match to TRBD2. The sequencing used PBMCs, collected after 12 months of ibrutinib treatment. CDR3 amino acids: CASSISGRAKTQYF. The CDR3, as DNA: TGTGCCAGTAGTATTAGCGGGAGGGCGAAGACCCAGTACTTC.